Below, 3 T cell receptor beta chains from the same sample are listed, as sequenced in a study of blood T cell repertoires in COVID-19. Clones were read by immunoSEQ multiplex PCR, and TCRdb kept only the in-frame ones, dropping some. The sample has approximately 250,000 clones, approximately 85% seen once. The sequencing sample was made of PBMCs or T cells enriched from blood (not recorded which). These receptors came from a woman between 50 and 59 years old with acute COVID-19.

The J gene is TRBJ1-2, the V gene TRBV27; 7 nucleotides match TRBD1. Germline assignment: CDR1 MNHEY and CDR2 SMNVEV (reference sequence). Trimming cost V 5 bases and J 4 bases; bases outside gene matches: 7. This CDR3 is built from 14 residues. In nucleotides, the CDR3 is TGTGCCAGCAGTGTAAATAGGGGGCGCTATGGCTACACCTTC. Translation gives CASSVNRGRYGYTF.

The genes are TRBV30 and TRBJ1-4; the D gene is possibly TRBD1 (5 bases). This CDR3 region has 15 residues. Per the germline V gene, CDR1 is GTSNPN and CDR2 is SVGIG (reference sequence). V gave up 4 bases and J gave up 5 bases, with 17 bases separating them. CDR3 residues: CAWTLQDSLNEKLFF. CDR3 nucleotides: TGTGCCTGGACCCTACAAGACAGTCTCAATGAAAAACTGTTTTTT.

The rearrangement links TRBV14 to TRBJ2-1, with 9 bases matching TRBD2. Germline CDR1 is SGHDN and CDR2 is FVKESK. CDR3 length: 17 residues. The ends lost 4 bases at V and 5 bases at J; junction bases unmatched: 12. CDR3 protein: CASSPAVGAGGHNEQFF. Here the CDR3 DNA reads TGTGCCAGCAGCCCGGCCGTTGGGGCGGGGGGGCACAATGAGCAGTTCTTC.